This T cell receptor (beta chain) comes out of a study of shared clonotypes between healthy human individuals. Study-wide findings and caveats: Among donors, the sharing of clonotypes was expected to be influenced by sequencing depth.

Per germline, CDR1 SGHDN and CDR2 FVKESK. Trimming at V came to 1 base and at J to 7 bases, leaving 5 bases not matched to a gene. The CDR3 loop spans 14 amino acids. About this clone: The antigen remains undetermined.

How the authors handled the data: ImmunoSEQ supplied junction-only sequences lacking quality scores, so filtering was different. The data were produced by immunoSEQ multiplex PCR, yet TCRdb's version contains in-frame clones alone and is incomplete. V and J calls and clone size are as listed in that table; D and trimming were resolved from the DNA. The sample yields approximately 500,000 clones, 60% to 80% seen once. The sample was PBMCs. The TCR was taken from a woman aged 40 to 55 in good health. Some clones in this sample may be carry-over from other donors' samples. The V call is TRBV14, the J call TRBJ1-2; TRBD1 agrees at 8 bases. For the CDR3, the DNA is TGTGCCAGCAGCCAAGTCAGGGGGCGGAGTGGCTACACCTTC. This gives the protein CASSQVRGRSGYTF. The variable domain in full, completed from reference TRBV14 and TRBJ1-2, reads EAGVTQFPSHSVIEKGQTVTLRCDPISGHDNLYWYRRVMGKEIKFLLHFVKESKQDESGMPNNRFLAERTGGTYSTLKVQPAELEDSGVYFCASSQVRGRSGYTFGSGTRLTVV.